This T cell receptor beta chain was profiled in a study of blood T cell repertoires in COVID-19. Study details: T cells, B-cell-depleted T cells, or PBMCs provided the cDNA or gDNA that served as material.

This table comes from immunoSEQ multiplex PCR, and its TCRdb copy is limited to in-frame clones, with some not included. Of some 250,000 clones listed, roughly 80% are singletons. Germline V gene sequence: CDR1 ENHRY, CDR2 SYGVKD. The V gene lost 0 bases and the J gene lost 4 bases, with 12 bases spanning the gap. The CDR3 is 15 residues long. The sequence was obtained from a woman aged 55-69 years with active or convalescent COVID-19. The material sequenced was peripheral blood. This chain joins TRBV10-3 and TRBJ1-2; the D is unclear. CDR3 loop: CAISESSTGIYGYTF. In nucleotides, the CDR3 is TGTGCCATCAGTGAGTCTTCAACGGGGATCTATGGCTACACCTTC.